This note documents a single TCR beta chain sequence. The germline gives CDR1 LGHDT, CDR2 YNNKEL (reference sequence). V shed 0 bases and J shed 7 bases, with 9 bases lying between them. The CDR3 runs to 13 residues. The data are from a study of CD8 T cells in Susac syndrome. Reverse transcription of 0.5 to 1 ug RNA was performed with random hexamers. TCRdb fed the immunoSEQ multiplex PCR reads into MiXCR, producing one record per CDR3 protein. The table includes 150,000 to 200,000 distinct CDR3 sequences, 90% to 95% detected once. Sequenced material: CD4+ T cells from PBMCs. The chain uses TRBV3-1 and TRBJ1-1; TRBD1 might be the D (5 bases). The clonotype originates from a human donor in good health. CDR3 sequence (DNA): TGTGCCAGCAGCCAAGAGGGGCAGGTTGAAGCTTTCTTT. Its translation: CASSQEGQVEAFF.